This TCR gamma chain was documented in a study of Vδ1+ human thymocytes. Study-level findings and limits: Thymic TRG and TRD repertoires appeared highly polyclonal, with Gaussian CDR3 length distributions. TRD repertoires were essentially private, unlike widely shared TRG clonotypes.

Sequences come from RNA converted to cDNA by reverse transcription. The CDR3 regions were amplified by multiplex PCR from V-gene primers to a constant-region primer. TCRdb reanalyzed the multiplex PCR reads using CATT. The data contain some 37,000 gamma-chain clones, just over 20% of them singletons. As regards this clone: Antigen unknown.

The CDR3 contains 14 residues. Per germline, CDR1 EGSNGY and CDR2 YDSYNSKV. Trimming cost V 3 bases and J 0 bases; bases outside gene matches: 5. The rearrangement links TRGV2 to TRGJ1 or TRGJ2. The sequence was obtained from a girl less than two years old who had congenital heart surgery. Sequenced material: Vdelta1+ gamma-delta thymocytes from the thymus. The subset is: FACS-sorted CD3+ TCRalphabeta- TCRVdelta1+ TCRVdelta2- thymocytes. The chain's CDR3 is CATWDSSNYYKKLF. CDR3 sequence (DNA): TGTGCCACCTGGGACTCGTCGAATTATTATAAGAAACTCTTT.